These T cell receptor beta chains were read from a single sample in a study of post-analysis software for immune sequencing data. MiXCR was run by TCRdb on the PCR reads, yielding one entry per CDR3 protein. The profile shows 550,000 to 700,000 distinct CDR3 sequences, around 40% of them singletons. The specimen sequenced was blood. The receptors were sampled from a girl between 5 and 17 years old with multiple sclerosis. Both conserved end residues are trimmed from each CDR3. The size field is filled for only some rows; it gives once, few, many or a size class.

cdr3_aa: ASSLFGGRSGYT
clone_size: once
j_call: TRBJ1-2
v_call: TRBV12-3/TRBV12-4

cdr3_aa: ASTPDRAEQY
clone_size: .
j_call: .
v_call: TRBV12-3/TRBV12-4

cdr3_aa: ASSSRTSGQETQY
clone_size: few
j_call: TRBJ2-5
v_call: TRBV5-6

cdr3_aa: ASMSGSSYNEQF
clone_size: few
j_call: TRBJ2-1
v_call: TRBV5-1

cdr3_aa: SAIASGIGGYNEQF
clone_size: once
j_call: TRBJ2-1
v_call: TRBV20-1

cdr3_aa: ASSVQGSSYNEQF
clone_size: .
j_call: TRBJ2-1
v_call: TRBV25-1

cdr3_aa: AISDDRSGGTYEQY
clone_size: .
j_call: TRBJ2-7
v_call: TRBV10-3

cdr3_aa: SARADYQATYEQY
clone_size: .
j_call: TRBJ2-7
v_call: TRBV20-1

cdr3_aa: ASRPLTGNTEAF
clone_size: once
j_call: TRBJ1-1
v_call: TRBV6-6

cdr3_aa: ASSYGVVANEKLF
clone_size: .
j_call: TRBJ1-4
v_call: TRBV6-5

cdr3_aa: AISAAGLRNTEAF
clone_size: .
j_call: TRBJ1-1
v_call: TRBV10-3

cdr3_aa: ASKRGVDTQY
clone_size: .
j_call: TRBJ2-3
v_call: TRBV12-3/TRBV12-4

cdr3_aa: ASNGGAGPVNEQF
clone_size: .
j_call: TRBJ2-1
v_call: TRBV10-1

cdr3_aa: ASGPGRGSYEQY
clone_size: .
j_call: TRBJ2-7
v_call: TRBV6-5

cdr3_aa: ASSLQGIDTQY
clone_size: .
j_call: TRBJ2-3
v_call: TRBV5-1

cdr3_aa: ASSVGSRAYNEQF
clone_size: .
j_call: TRBJ2-1
v_call: TRBV9

cdr3_aa: ASRKTGPEETQY
clone_size: .
j_call: TRBJ2-5
v_call: TRBV12-3/TRBV12-4

cdr3_aa: ASSPRLAGAPDTQY
clone_size: .
j_call: TRBJ2-3
v_call: TRBV18

cdr3_aa: ASSFTGTEIIYEQY
clone_size: .
j_call: .
v_call: TRBV5-1

cdr3_aa: ASSLGSSSSYNEQF
clone_size: few
j_call: TRBJ2-1
v_call: TRBV5-4

cdr3_aa: ASSFQGGFYEQY
clone_size: .
j_call: TRBJ2-7
v_call: TRBV12-3/TRBV12-4

cdr3_aa: AITRDTLGNEQF
clone_size: .
j_call: TRBJ2-1
v_call: TRBV10-3

cdr3_aa: ASSLGGSPFYGYT
clone_size: .
j_call: TRBJ1-2
v_call: TRBV11-2

cdr3_aa: SVPWRVEDYGYT
clone_size: .
j_call: TRBJ1-2
v_call: TRBV29-1